This T cell receptor beta chain was captured by sequencing in a study of T cells after yellow fever vaccination. CDR3 size: 16 residues. The V gene's germline CDR1 is SGHTA and CDR2 FQGNSA. The germline V and J ends were trimmed by 5 bases and 0 bases, with 16 bases remaining between them. Findings and caveats of the study: Secondary responses were weaker yet peaked faster, day 5 versus 15. FACS-sorted repertoires might harbor abundant contaminating clonotypes from the bulk population. Booster samples showed a return of most primary-vaccination clones (about 96% CD4, about 88% CD8).

This clonotype was observed a handful of times. Its cognate antigen is unknown. TCRdb reprocessed the 5' RACE reads via MiXCR and lists one record per CDR3 protein. The data hold approximately 150,000 distinct CDR3 sequences, with approximately 6% observed a single time. V and J are TRBV7-2 and TRBJ2-5, with a possible D match to TRBD2 (6 bases). This TCR was sampled from a man between 18 and 29 years old who received the YFV17D yellow fever vaccine. Sequenced here: CD4+ T cells sorted from PBMCs, sampled on the day of the first yellow fever vaccination. As DNA, the CDR3 is TGTGCCAGCAGCCCGATGGACTATCTGTACCAAGAGACCCAGTACTTC. Translation: CASSPMDYLYQETQYF.